This TCR beta chain was retrieved from a study of human T cells and chemical hapten exposure. As for the study in general: Patients, largely female, had alopecia areata, totalis or universalis.

This clonotype was observed a few times. The target antigen is unknown. General study findings and limits: Every donor had alopecia, and their immune response may therefore differ from healthy people's.

V lost 5 bases and J lost 4, with 13 bases in between. CDR3 size: 13 residues. Per the germline V gene, CDR1 is DFQATT and CDR2 is SNEGSKA (reference sequence). Single cDNA molecules in the library carried unique molecular identifiers attached during preparation. TCRdb redid the calling of the RACE reads with MiXCR, one entry per CDR3 protein. This table has about 120,000 distinct CDR3 sequences, 12% to 15% appearing once. The time point denotes: patch test 1, 2 weeks after DPC sensitization. Treatment: therapeutic diphenylcyclopropenone sensitization with weekly scalp DPC. This chain uses TRBV20-1 with TRBJ2-3, with a weak D call TRBD1 (5 bases). The sequenced sample was whole blood, obtained in connection with sensitization to the hapten diphenylcyclopropenone (DPC). The receptor was isolated from a man aged 18-30 years with alopecia areata. Some clones in this sample may be carry-over from other donors' samples. The CDR3 sequence: CSAAPLGPDTQYF. CDR3 DNA sequence: TGCAGTGCTGCCCCTCTGGGGCCAGATACGCAGTATTTT.